This record covers a single T cell receptor beta chain. This sample was included in a study of OX40 agonist ivuxolimab in advanced cancers. This CDR3 spans 15 amino acids. The V gene's germline CDR1 is SGHTA and CDR2 FQGNSA. With 4 bases removed from V and 3 bases from J, the gap between germline ends came to 16 bases. Method: immunoSEQ multiplex PCR; TCRdb's copy keeps in-frame clones and lacks some. Among over 60,000 clones listed, 75% to 90% were seen once. This receptor was taken from an adult with an advanced solid tumor such as melanoma, head and neck, liver or kidney cancer. Sequenced material: CD4+ or CD8+ T cells sorted from blood, taken in a trial of the OX40 agonist ivuxolimab. The V call is TRBV7-2, the J call TRBJ2-7; D may match TRBD1 or TRBD2 (8 bases each). The CDR3 nucleotides read TGTGCCAGCAGCTCCGGACAGGGACTAGTCTACGAGCAGTACTTC. It codes for CASSSGQGLVYEQYF.